This record covers a single T cell receptor beta chain. This sample is part of a study of blood T cell repertoires in COVID-19. About the study: Acute and convalescent COVID-19 samples came from the United States, Italy and Spain. T cells, B-cell-depleted T cells, or PBMCs supplied cDNA or gDNA.

Repertoires were generated with immunoSEQ multiplex PCR, while TCRdb's copy carries only in-frame clones and drops some. The sample contains 170,000 or so clones, 75% to 90% of which appear only once. CDR1 and CDR2 (germline): SGHNT, YENEEA. This CDR3 spans 18 amino acids. Trimming took 5 bases from V and 1 from J; bases not matched to a gene: 9. The sequenced material came from peripheral blood. The clonotype comes from a woman aged 40 to 50 with COVID-19, enrolled during active disease. This sequence joins TRBV11-3 and TRBJ2-5, with 14 bases fitting TRBD2. The CDR3 sequence: CASSPGLAGAGAQETQYF. The CDR3 nucleotides read TGTGCCAGCAGCCCGGGACTAGCGGGAGCGGGGGCCCAAGAGACCCAGTACTTC.